The 28 T cell receptor beta chains below were found in one sample sequenced in a study of blood T cell repertoires in COVID-19. Data came from immunoSEQ multiplex PCR; TCRdb stores just in-frame clones and leaves some out. The sample contains 75,000 to 100,000 clones, 83% of which appear only once. The sequencing sample was made of peripheral blood. All receptors come from a woman of 80 years or more with acute or convalescent COVID-19.

The chain has TRBV19 and TRBJ1-2; TRBD1 matches at 7 bases. Germline assignment: CDR1 LNHDA and CDR2 SQIVND (reference sequence). V lost 5 bases and J lost 9; bases outside the gene matches: 12. The CDR3 is made up of 14 amino acids. Written as DNA, the CDR3 is TGTGCCAGTAGTGTCCCCGGGACAGTTGGTCGCTACACCTTC. It codes for CASSVPGTVGRYTF.

The rearrangement uses TRBV10-3 and TRBJ2-5, with TRBD1 matching over 8 bases. The CDR3 spans 15 residues. CDR1 ENHRY and CDR2 SYGVKD come from the germline V gene. Trimming removed 4 bases from V and 4 bases from J; junction bases left unmatched: 8. Here the CDR3 reads CAISGPGTGGETQYF. CDR3 DNA: TGTGCCATCAGTGGTCCCGGGACAGGAGGAGAGACCCAGTACTTC.

V gene TRBV6-5 combines with J gene TRBJ2-2; TRBD2 is a possible D gene (6 bases). The CDR3 runs to 15 residues. CDR1 and CDR2 from the germline V gene are MNHEY and SVGAGI. V was pared by 6 bases and J by 2 bases, with 13 bases between. In DNA, the CDR3 is TGTGCCAGCAGCCTCGGGAGCCCCAACACCGGGGAGCTGTTTTTT. It codes for CASSLGSPNTGELFF.

This clone was seen a single time. The rearrangement uses TRBV29-1 and TRBJ1-1; 9 positions agree with TRBD1. V shed 2 bases, J shed 4 bases, and the junction held 2 bases outside the gene matches. The germline gives CDR1 SQVTM, CDR2 ANQGSEA. The CDR3 contains 13 residues. The CDR3 spells CSVEPTGGTEAFF. The CDR3 DNA reads as TGCAGCGTTGAACCGACAGGGGGCACTGAAGCTTTCTTT.

There are a few counts of this clone. This chain joins TRBV6-5 and TRBJ2-2; weak D call: TRBD2 (6 bases). Between the trimmed V and J ends, which lost 4 bases and 9 bases, there was a span of 18 bases. Germline V lookup: CDR1 MNHEY, CDR2 SVGAGI. The CDR3 is made up of 15 amino acids. The CDR3 region has the DNA TGTGCCAGCAGTTTTTCCGGGACTGATAACCGGGAGCTGTTTTTT. Its protein product is CASSFSGTDNRELFF.

This clone was detected only a few times. At one of its ends the junction is not consistent with the germline gene, which may arise from a read error. The V gene is TRBV9, the J gene TRBJ2-7, with D possibly matching TRBD1 (5 bases). Germline V gives CDR1 SGDLS, CDR2 YYNGEE. The CDR3 length is 15 residues. In nucleotides, the CDR3 is TGTGCCAGCAGCGTAGGGGTACAGGCCTCCAACGAGCAGTACTTC. It specifies CASSVGVQASNEQYF.

The chain has TRBV3-1 (or the pseudogene TRBV3-2) and TRBJ2-3; 7 nucleotides agree with TRBD1. This CDR3 has 14 residues. CDR1 and CDR2 from the germline V gene are LGHDT and YNNKEL (reference sequence). Losses at the gene ends were 4 bases for V and 1 base for J; bases not matched to a gene: 2. CDR3 nucleotides: TGTGCCAGCAGCCGCACAGGGGGCACAGATACGCAGTATTTT. It codes for CASSRTGGTDTQYF.

The V and J genes are TRBV7-3 and TRBJ2-6, with D hard to call. Trimming removed 4 bases from V and 4 bases from J, with 11 bases in between. The germline CDR1 and CDR2 sequences are SGHTA and FQGTGA. The CDR3 is 15 amino acids. In DNA form, the CDR3 reads TGTGCCAGCAGCTCCCAAACTGCCGGGGCCAACGTCCTGACTTTC. Residues: CASSSQTAGANVLTF.

This chain uses TRBV7-8 with TRBJ1-5; possible D gene TRBD1, 5 bases. CDR3 size: 14 residues. V lost 5 bases and J 4 bases, leaving 12 bases between the germline ends. CDR1 SGHVS and CDR2 FQNEAQ come from the germline V gene. For the CDR3, the DNA is TGTGCCAGCAGCCCCGGGGGAGGAAATCAGCCCCAGCATTTT. Protein product: CASSPGGGNQPQHF.

The V and J genes are TRBV7-2 and TRBJ2-5; 8 nucleotides agree with TRBD2. Trimming took 2 bases from V and 4 from J; bases not matched to a gene: 9. The CDR3 length is 16 residues. Germline V gene sequence: CDR1 SGHTA, CDR2 FQGNSA. The CDR3 nucleotides are TGTGCCAGCAGCTTAAGGATGTGGGCGGGAGGAGAGACCCAGTACTTC. Translation: CASSLRMWAGGETQYF.

The V call is TRBV14, the J call TRBJ2-5; 14 positions match TRBD2. CDR3 length equals 18 residues. Germline trimming cut 4 bases from V and 5 bases from J; bases unmatched to any gene: 12. Germline CDR1 and CDR2: SGHDN and FVKESK. The CDR3 protein is CASSRRTSGRPTGETQYF. The CDR3 region has the DNA TGTGCCAGCAGCCGCCGGACTAGCGGGAGGCCTACGGGGGAGACCCAGTACTTC.

This clone was observed once. This chain uses TRBV11-3 with TRBJ2-7; a weak D match, TRBD2 (6 bases). V lost 3 bases, J lost 2 bases, and 14 bases lay in between. Germline V lookup: CDR1 SGHNT, CDR2 YENEEA. The CDR3 is made up of 15 amino acids. The chain's CDR3 is CASSFGGRGTYEQYF. CDR3 in DNA: TGTGCCAGCAGCTTTGGAGGGAGAGGTACCTACGAGCAGTACTTC.

The J gene is TRBJ1-2, the V gene TRBV6-5; maybe TRBD1 (5 bases). CDR3 length: 14 residues. Trimming removed 6 bases from V and 2 bases from J, with 13 bases in between. The germline V gene has CDR1 MNHEY and CDR2 SVGAGI. Here the CDR3 DNA reads TGTGCCAGCAGCTGGGCCGGGGGAAACTATGGCTACACCTTC. Protein product: CASSWAGGNYGYTF.

The chain is built from TRBV7-9 and TRBJ1-2, with D possibly TRBD1 on 5 matching bases. The V end was cut by 6 bases, the J end by 3 bases, with 11 bases between. The CDR3 has 13 amino acids. The germline gives CDR1 SEHNR, CDR2 FQNEAQ (reference sequence). CDR3 region: CASSNTGDYGYTF. The CDR3 nucleotides are TGTGCCAGCAGTAACACAGGCGACTATGGCTACACCTTC.

V and J are TRBV19 and TRBJ1-1, with 7 bases lining up with TRBD1. V shed 4 bases and J 1 base; nucleotides not matched to a gene: 3. The germline V gene has CDR1 LNHDA and CDR2 SQIVND (reference sequence). The CDR3 contains 14 residues. CDR3 protein: CASSRDRKNTEAFF. The CDR3 coding sequence is TGTGCCAGTAGTAGGGACAGAAAGAACACTGAAGCTTTCTTT.

This clone has a single count. This chain connects TRBV18 to TRBJ2-7, with D perhaps matching TRBD2 (6 bases). The CDR3 runs to 13 residues. V was trimmed by 4 bases and J by 5 bases, leaving 12 bases between them. From germline, CDR1 is KGHSH and CDR2 LQKENI. Written as DNA, the CDR3 is TGTGCCAGCTCACGTTCCGGGGAGGACGAGCAGTACTTC. This translates into CASSRSGEDEQYF.

The chain is built from TRBV10-3 and TRBJ1-4; TRBD1 agrees at 7 bases. Per the germline V gene, CDR1 is ENHRY and CDR2 is SYGVKD. J was trimmed by 7 bases and V by 5 bases; bases with no gene match: 7. This CDR3 spans 14 amino acids. This CDR3 reads CAISPDRDSEKLFF. The CDR3 DNA sequence: TGTGCCATCAGTCCCGACAGGGATAGTGAAAAACTGTTTTTT.

The V gene is TRBV7-8, the J gene TRBJ1-4, with TRBD1 identical over 10 bases. The CDR3 contains 15 residues. CDR1 is SGHVS and CDR2 is FQNEAQ in the germline V gene. The J segment lost 8 bases and the V segment lost 5 bases, leaving 8 bases of the junction unmatched. Written as DNA, the CDR3 is TGTGCCAGCAGCACCCGACAGGGGGCGGGGGAAAAACTGTTTTTT. It is translated as CASSTRQGAGEKLFF.

This chain connects TRBV27 to TRBJ2-3; 14 bases are a match to TRBD2. This CDR3 has 17 residues. Germline CDR1 reads MNHEY; CDR2 reads SMNVEV (reference sequence). The V gene end was trimmed by 4 bases and the J gene end by 3 bases; junction bases not matched to a gene: 6. The CDR3: CASSYGRTSGRTDTQYF. The DNA of the CDR3 is TGTGCCAGCAGTTATGGGCGGACTAGCGGGAGGACAGATACGCAGTATTTT.

The count of this clone is one. CDR3 sequence: CASGLSRGRGHTEAFF. The CDR3 DNA sequence: TGTGCTAGTGGTTTGTCCCGAGGGAGAGGCCACACTGAAGCTTTCTTT. The rearrangement links TRBV12-5 to TRBJ1-1; D not resolved. The V end lost 2 bases, the J end lost 3 bases, and 16 bases lay between the germline ends. The CDR3 loop spans 16 amino acids. Germline values: CDR1 LGHNT, CDR2 FRNRAP.

The chain combines TRBV14 with TRBJ2-4; tentative D call: TRBD1 (5 bases). Germline V gene lookup returns CDR1 SGHDN and CDR2 FVKESK. CDR3 size: 13 residues. Trimming shortened V by 4 bases and J by 8 bases, and 12 bases separated the two germline ends. The CDR3 sequence: CASSLPGLDIQYF. As DNA, the CDR3 is TGTGCCAGCAGCCTTCCAGGGTTGGACATTCAGTACTTC.

The chain combines TRBV6-2 or TRBV6-3 with TRBJ1-2; 8 bases are a match to TRBD1. After removal of 5 bases from V and 7 bases from J, the junction contained 9 bases not matched to a gene. This CDR3 region has 14 residues. Germline V gene sequence: CDR1 MNHEY, CDR2 SVGEGT. CDR3 nucleotide sequence: TGTGCCAGCAGTAGGACAGGGAATCTGCCTGGCTACACCTTC. Translating it yields CASSRTGNLPGYTF.

This chain uses TRBV21-1 with TRBJ2-5; whether TRBD1, the table's D call, matches the DNA was not checked. TRBV21-1 is assigned pseudogene status. This CDR3 spans 20 amino acids. The CDR3 is CASSKVETGGAKGSKRTQYF. CDR3 nucleotide sequence: TGTGCCAGCAGCAAAGTGGAGACAGGGGGCGCCAAGGGGTCTAAAAGGACCCAGTACTTC.

The chain combines TRBV18 with TRBJ2-1, with 10 positions matching TRBD1. The CDR3 extends over 16 amino acids. V dropped 6 bases and J dropped 5; count of bases not matched to a gene: 10. Germline V gene data show CDR1 as KGHSH and CDR2 as LQKENI. For the CDR3, the DNA is TGTGCCAGCTCGCCGCCGGGACAGGGGTCGCACAATGAGCAGTTCTTC. Translated: CASSPPGQGSHNEQFF.

The chain carries TRBV7-9 and TRBJ1-6; D may be TRBD1 (5 bases). This CDR3 has 15 amino acids. Trimming removed 0 bases at V and 10 bases at J, with 13 bases between. Germline CDR1 SEHNR, CDR2 FQNEAQ (reference sequence). The CDR3 nucleotides are TGTGCCAGCAGCTTAGCGCTCGGGGGTTTCTCACCCCTCCACTTT. This translates into CASSLALGGFSPLHF.

This chain connects TRBV11-2 to TRBJ2-1; D call uncertain. V was shortened by 1 base and J by 13 bases, with 8 bases between the two germline ends. The CDR3 contains 11 residues. Germline V gene data show CDR1 as SGHAT and CDR2 as FQNNGV. The CDR3 region is CASSLGIAQFF. CDR3 sequence (DNA): TGTGCCAGCAGCTTAGGGATAGCTCAGTTCTTC.

The chain joins TRBV15 to TRBJ2-3; 9 bases align to TRBD2. This CDR3 is built from 17 residues. The V segment lost 1 base and the J segment 6 bases; nucleotides outside the gene matches: 11. Germline lookup yields CDR1 LNHNV and CDR2 YYDKDF (reference sequence). This CDR3 reads CATSRAILAGSGDTQYF. Written as DNA, the CDR3 is TGTGCCACCAGCAGAGCCATTCTAGCGGGATCCGGGGATACGCAGTATTTT.

This clone was counted a single time. V usage is TRBV2 and J usage is TRBJ2-7, with 12 bases aligning to TRBD2. With V trimmed by 7 bases and J by 4 bases, 5 bases remained unmatched. Per germline, CDR1 SNHLY and CDR2 FYNNEI. The CDR3 covers 14 residues. CDR3 in DNA: TGTGCCAGCAACTCGGGACTAGCGGGTTACGAGCAGTACTTC. Translation gives CASNSGLAGYEQYF.